This T cell receptor (beta chain) emerged from a study of shared clonotypes between healthy human individuals. Germline CDR1 reads MNHEY; CDR2 reads SMNVEV (reference sequence). The CDR3 is made up of 15 amino acids. V lost 2 bases to trimming and J lost 5 bases, with 13 bases between them. Profiling relied on immunoSEQ multiplex PCR, and the TCRdb table lists in-frame clones only, not all of them. Counted here are roughly 2.2 million clones, approximately 95% occurring once; the ten biggest clones make up roughly 0.36%. The TCR comes from a man younger than 35 in good health. Some clones in this sample may be carry-over from other donors' samples. The sequencing sample was made of naive CD4+ T cells from PBMCs. The subset is: CD45RA+ positively selected. V gene TRBV27 combines with J gene TRBJ2-1; possible D gene TRBD2, 5 bases. As DNA, the CDR3 is TGTGCCAGCAGTTTAAGGGTTGGAGGCGACAATGAGCAGTTCTTC. It codes for CASSLRVGGDNEQFF.